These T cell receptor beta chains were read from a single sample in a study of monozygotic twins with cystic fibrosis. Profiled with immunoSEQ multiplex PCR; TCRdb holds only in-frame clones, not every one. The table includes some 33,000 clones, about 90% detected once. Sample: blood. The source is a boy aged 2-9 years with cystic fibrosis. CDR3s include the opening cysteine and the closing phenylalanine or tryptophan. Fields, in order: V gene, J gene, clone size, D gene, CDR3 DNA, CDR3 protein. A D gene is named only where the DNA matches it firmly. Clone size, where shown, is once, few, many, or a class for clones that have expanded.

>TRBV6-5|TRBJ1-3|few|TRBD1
TGTGCCAGCAGCCCGACAGGGGGAAACACCATATATTTT
CASSPTGGNTIYF
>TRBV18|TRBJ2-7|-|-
TGTGCCAGCTCACCAGGGGGCTACGAGCAGTACTTC
CASSPGGYEQYF
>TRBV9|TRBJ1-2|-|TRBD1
TGTGCCAGCAGCTCCCTCTCTGCACAGGGGTACTATGGCTACACCTTC
CASSSLSAQGYYGYTF
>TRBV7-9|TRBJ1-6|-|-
TGTGCCAGCAGCTTGGTTATTGGTACAGTTTCTAATTCACCCCTCCACTTT
CASSLVIGTVSNSPLHF
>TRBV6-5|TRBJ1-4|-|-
TGTGCCAGCAGACAGGGTTCTAATGAAAAACTGTTTTTT
CASRQGSNEKLFF
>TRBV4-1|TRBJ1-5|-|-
TGCGCCAGCAGCCAAGACCAGCTTAATAGCAATCAGCCCCAGCATTTT
CASSQDQLNSNQPQHF
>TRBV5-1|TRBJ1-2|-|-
TGCGCCAGCAGCCTTACAGGGTTTAAGGACGGCTACACCTTC
CASSLTGFKDGYTF
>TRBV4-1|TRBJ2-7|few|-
TGCGCCAGCAGCCAAGGGATTATACTAACCTACGAGCAGTACTTC
CASSQGIILTYEQYF
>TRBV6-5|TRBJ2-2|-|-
TGTGCCAGCAGTCGACCCGCGGGCACCGGGGAGCTGTTTTTT
CASSRPAGTGELFF
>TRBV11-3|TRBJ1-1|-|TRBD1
TGTGCCAGCAGCACAGGGGTGACTGAAGCTTTCTTT
CASSTGVTEAFF
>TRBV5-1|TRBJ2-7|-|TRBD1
TGCGCCACCTCCCTCGACAGGGTTGGCGAGCAGTACTTC
CATSLDRVGEQYF
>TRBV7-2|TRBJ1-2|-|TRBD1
TGTGCCAGCAGCTTAGACAGGGGCAGCTATGGCTACACCTTC
CASSLDRGSYGYTF
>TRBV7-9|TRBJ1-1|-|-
TGTGCCAGCAGCGCTGGACGGAACACTGAAGCTTTCTTT
CASSAGRNTEAFF
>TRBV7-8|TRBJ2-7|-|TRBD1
TGTGCCAGCAGCCTTAATTTCCCCACGAGATGGACAGGGATCAACGAGCAGTACTTC
CASSLNFPTRWTGINEQYF
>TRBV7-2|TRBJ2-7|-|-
TGTGCCAGCAGCTTAGGGGGCCCCTCCTACGAGCAGTACTTC
CASSLGGPSYEQYF
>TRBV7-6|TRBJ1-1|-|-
TGTGCCAGCAGCTTAGGCCCAGGGTCTTACACTGAAGCTTTCTTT
CASSLGPGSYTEAFF
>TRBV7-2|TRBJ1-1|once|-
TGTGCCAGCAGCCGCGATTACTCAGTGGGGAACACTGAAGCTTTCTTT
CASSRDYSVGNTEAFF
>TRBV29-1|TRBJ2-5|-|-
TGCAGCGTTGACCACGGGGGCCGAGAGACCCAGTACTTC
CSVDHGGRETQYF
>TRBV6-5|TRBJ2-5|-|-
TGTGCCAGCAGAACGGGAAAACAAGAGACCCAGTACTTC
CASRTGKQETQYF
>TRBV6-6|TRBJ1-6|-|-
TGTGCCAGCAGTTACGGTCCCGATTCACCCCTCCACTTT
CASSYGPDSPLHF
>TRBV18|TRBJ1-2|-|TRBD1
TGTGCCAGCTCAGTGACAGGGGACCAAGTCTATGGCTACACCTTC
CASSVTGDQVYGYTF
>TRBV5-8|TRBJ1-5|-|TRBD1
TGTGCCAGCAGCTTCTGGACAGGGGGCGATCAGCCCCAGCATTTT
CASSFWTGGDQPQHF
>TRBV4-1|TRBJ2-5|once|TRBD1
TGCGCCAGCAGCCAAGAGTCGGGACAGGGCCAAGAGACCCAGTACTTC
CASSQESGQGQETQYF
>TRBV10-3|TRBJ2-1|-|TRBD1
TGTGCCATCAGACTACAGGGGGCCAATGAGCAGTTCTTC
CAIRLQGANEQFF
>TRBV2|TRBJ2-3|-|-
TGTGCCAGCAGTGTTGGGGGCAGCACAGATACGCAGTATTTT
CASSVGGSTDTQYF
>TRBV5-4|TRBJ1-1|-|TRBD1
TGTGCCAGCAGCCAGGGGGCAGGGTGGGACACTGAAGCTTTCTTT
CASSQGAGWDTEAFF
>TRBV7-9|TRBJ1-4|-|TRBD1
TGTGCCAACAGCTTGGGACAGGGCCTCCGGAAGGCTAATGAAAAACTGTTTTTT
CANSLGQGLRKANEKLFF
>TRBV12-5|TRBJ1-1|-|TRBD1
TGTGCTAGTGGCCGGGACAGGGGGACTGAAGCTTTCTTT
CASGRDRGTEAFF
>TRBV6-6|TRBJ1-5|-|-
TGTGCCAGCAGTTACTCGGGTGATAGCAATCAGCCCCAGCATTTT
CASSYSGDSNQPQHF
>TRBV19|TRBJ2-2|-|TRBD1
TGTGCCAGTAGTGTTGGGACAGATACCGGGGAGCTGTTTTTT
CASSVGTDTGELFF
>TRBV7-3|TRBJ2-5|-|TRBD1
TGTGCCAGCAGCTTTCCGGGACAGATGGAGGAGACCCAGTACTTC
CASSFPGQMEETQYF
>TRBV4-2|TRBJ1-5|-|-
TGTGCCAGCAGCCAAGGCGTGCGGGGTGCTCAGCCCCAGCATTTT
CASSQGVRGAQPQHF
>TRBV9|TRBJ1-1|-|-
TGTGCCAGCAGCGTAGACGGCAAGAACACTGAAGCTTTCTTT
CASSVDGKNTEAFF
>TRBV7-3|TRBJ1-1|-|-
TGTGCCAGCAGCCCGGGCCCCCCGAACACTGAAGCTTTCTTT
CASSPGPPNTEAFF
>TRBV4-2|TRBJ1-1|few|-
TGTGCCAGCAGCCAAGAGCCGGGTCCTGAGACTGAAGCTTTCTTT
CASSQEPGPETEAFF
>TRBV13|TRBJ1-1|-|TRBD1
TGTGCCAGCAGCCCCAACAGGGGAACTGAAGCTTTCTTT
CASSPNRGTEAFF
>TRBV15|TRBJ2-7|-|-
TGTGCCACCAGCGTGGGCATCGATTTTCGGACCGAGCAGTACTTC
CATSVGIDFRTEQYF
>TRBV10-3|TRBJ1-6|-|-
TGTGCCATAGGGACGGGAGATAATTCACCCCTCCACTTT
CAIGTGDNSPLHF
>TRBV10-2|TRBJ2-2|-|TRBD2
TGCGCCAGCAGCACTAGCGGGTACACCGGGGAGCTGTTTTTT
CASSTSGYTGELFF
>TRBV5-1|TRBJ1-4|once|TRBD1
TGCGCCAGCAGCTCCTCACCACCGGGACAGGGGGCTCGGGAAAAACTGTTTTTT
CASSSSPPGQGAREKLFF
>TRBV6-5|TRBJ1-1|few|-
TGTGCCAGCAGTCAGACAGGACGGAACACTGAAGCTTTCTTT
CASSQTGRNTEAFF
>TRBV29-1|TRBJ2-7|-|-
TGCAGCGTCCTAGGGGCCTACGAGCAGTACTTC
CSVLGAYEQYF
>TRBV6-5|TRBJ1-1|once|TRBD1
TGTGCCAGCAGGCCCACCGGGACAGGGAGAGAAGCTTTCTTT
CASRPTGTGREAFF
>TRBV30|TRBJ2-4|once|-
TGTGCCTGTACTCAGGGCCTGTTAGCCAAAAACATTCAGTACTTC
CACTQGLLAKNIQYF
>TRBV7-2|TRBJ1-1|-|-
TGTGCCAGCAGCTTATCTCTCCGGGGGATGAACACTGAAGCTTTCTTT
CASSLSLRGMNTEAFF
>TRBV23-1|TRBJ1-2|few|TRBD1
TGCGCCAGCAGTCAATCGAGGGACAGGGTTGGTCTCGGCTACACCTTC
CASSQSRDRVGLGYTF
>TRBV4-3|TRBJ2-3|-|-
TGCGCCAGCAGCCGAGGGCCCACAGATACGCAGTATTTT
CASSRGPTDTQYF
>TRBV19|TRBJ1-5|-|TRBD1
TGTGCCAGTAGTATACCCGGGACAGGGGATCAGCCCCAGCATTTT
CASSIPGTGDQPQHF
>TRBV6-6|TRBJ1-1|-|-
TGTGCCAGCAGTACAGGGAACACTGAAGCTTTCTTT
CASSTGNTEAFF
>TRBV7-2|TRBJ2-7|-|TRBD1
TGTGCCAGCAGCTTGGCCGGGACAGGATTCTCCTACGAGCAGTACTTC
CASSLAGTGFSYEQYF
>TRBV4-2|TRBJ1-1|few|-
TGTGCCAGCGGGGGGAACACTGAAGCTTTCTTT
CASGGNTEAFF
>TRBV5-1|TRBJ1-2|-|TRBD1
TGCGCCAGCGGCGGAGGGGGACAGAACTATGGCTACACCTTC
CASGGGGQNYGYTF
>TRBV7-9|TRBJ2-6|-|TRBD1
TGTGCCAGCAGCCCCGGGCAGGGGGCGAACTCTGGGGCCAACGTCCTGACTTTC
CASSPGQGANSGANVLTF